Listed here are 26 T cell receptor beta chains from one sample, sequenced in a study of Ad26.COV2.S vaccination and SARS-CoV-2 variants. Sequencing was performed with immunoSEQ multiplex PCR; in TCRdb, only in-frame clones are kept and a portion is missing. The profile shows approximately 300,000 clones, roughly 84% of them singletons. Documented treatment: roughly 20 received Ad26.COV2.S at low or high dose, single or two shots; about 5 received placebo; per-sample allocation not given. The study sampled participants on day 63 after the first vaccine or placebo injection. Sequencing used peripheral blood, obtained in a trial of Ad26.COV2.S vaccine versus placebo. The receptors stem from a person between 18 and 65 years old who received the Ad26.COV2.S COVID-19 vaccine or a placebo.

The chain couples TRBV27 to TRBJ1-2, with TRBD1 matching 9 bases. Germline V lookup: CDR1 MNHEY, CDR2 SMNVEV (reference sequence). The CDR3 consists of 14 residues. Unmatched junction bases numbered 6, after V lost 6 bases and J lost 4 bases. The CDR3 region has the DNA TGTGCCAGCAGGGGACAGGGAGCCATCTATGGCTACACCTTC. Translated: CASRGQGAIYGYTF.

The chain links TRBV4-1 to TRBJ1-3; 7 bases fit TRBD1. The V gene end was trimmed by 7 bases and the J gene end by 0 bases; junction bases not matched to a gene: 12. The germline CDR1 and CDR2 sequences are MGHRA and YSYEKL. This CDR3 comprises 17 residues. In DNA form, the CDR3 reads TGCGCCAGCACTATTTCAGGGGGGGAGGTCTCTGGAAACACCATATATTTT. Encoded protein: CASTISGGEVSGNTIYF.

The CDR3 nucleotides are TGTGCCAGCAGCTTAGTGCGGGGGGCGGCTACTGAAGCTTTCTTT. It translates to CASSLVRGAATEAFF. The chain uses TRBV11-2 and TRBJ1-1; possibly TRBD1 for D (6 bases). The V gene lost 1 base and the J gene lost 5 bases, with 14 bases spanning the gap. CDR3 length: 15 amino acids. Germline V gene data show CDR1 as SGHAT and CDR2 as FQNNGV.

This clone was counted between two and nine times. The gene calls are TRBV27 and TRBJ2-7; TRBD1 might be the D (6 bases). The CDR3 consists of 16 residues. Germline V lookup: CDR1 MNHEY, CDR2 SMNVEV (reference sequence). V lost 2 bases to trimming and J lost 4 bases, with 18 bases between them. CDR3 protein: CASSLQWPTGTYEQYF. The CDR3, as DNA: TGTGCCAGCAGTTTACAGTGGCCAACAGGGACATACGAGCAGTACTTC.

The chain combines TRBV4-3 with TRBJ1-5, with D unresolved. V gave up 1 base and J gave up 1 base, with 11 bases separating them. In germline, CDR1 is LGHNA, CDR2 YSLEER. The CDR3 has 16 residues. Written as DNA, the CDR3 is TGCGCCAGCAGCCAAGGCCCCCGGACCAGCAATCAGCCCCAGCATTTT. Translation gives CASSQGPRTSNQPQHF.

With respect to this clone: The same CDR3 can be traced to other DNA sequences in this sample. The chain combines TRBV2 with TRBJ1-5; TRBD1 is a possible D gene (6 bases). The CDR3 extends over 14 amino acids. Looked up from germline, CDR1 is SNHLY and CDR2 is FYNNEI. V was shortened by 4 bases and J by 2 bases, with 9 bases between the two germline ends. CDR3 DNA: TGTGCCAGCAGTGTGGGGGGCGGCAATCAGCCCCAGCATTTT. It yields the protein CASSVGGGNQPQHF.

The J gene is TRBJ2-1, the V gene TRBV7-2; 8 bases line up with TRBD2. J gave up 7 bases and V 5 bases, and 7 bases lay outside the gene matches. Germline CDR1 reads SGHTA; CDR2 reads FQGNSA. This CDR3 is built from 14 residues. CDR3 bases: TGTGCCAGCAGCGCATCGGGGGGGCCTAATGAGCAGTTCTTC. Encoded protein: CASSASGGPNEQFF.

CDR3 coding DNA: TGTGCCAGCAGTTACAGTAGCAATCAGCCCCAGCATTTT. It encodes CASSYSSNQPQHF. The chain employs TRBV6-2 or TRBV6-3 and TRBJ1-5; D remains unclear. V lost 2 bases, J lost 0 bases, and 2 bases lay in between. The CDR3 consists of 13 residues. Germline assignment: CDR1 MNHEY and CDR2 SVGEGT.

This clone showed up just a few times. The chain couples TRBV4-3 to TRBJ1-2; the match to TRBD1 covers 7 bases. The CDR3 covers 16 residues. J gave up 0 bases and V 1 base, and 5 bases lay outside the gene matches. Per germline, CDR1 LGHNA and CDR2 YSLEER. The CDR3 DNA is TGCGCCAGCAGCCAAGTGACAGGGCCAGCTAACTATGGCTACACCTTC. The encoded protein is CASSQVTGPANYGYTF.

This clone has only one observation. The rearrangement links TRBV7-9 to TRBJ1-1; D unclear. V was clipped by 1 base and J by 0 bases, with 6 bases between them. The germline CDR1 and CDR2 sequences are SEHNR and FQNEAQ (reference sequence). The CDR3 contains 14 residues. CDR3: CASSLGSMNTEAFF. Written as DNA, the CDR3 is TGTGCCAGCAGCTTAGGATCCATGAACACTGAAGCTTTCTTT.

This chain connects TRBV9 to TRBJ2-2; D gene uncertain. The CDR3 covers 14 residues. Germline V gives CDR1 SGDLS, CDR2 YYNGEE. V was pared by 3 bases and J by 1 base, with 7 bases between. The CDR3 is CASSAPGNTGELFF. CDR3 sequence (DNA): TGTGCCAGCAGCGCCCCGGGGAACACCGGGGAGCTGTTTTTT.

The V gene is TRBV20-1, the J gene TRBJ1-1; D possibly corresponds to TRBD1 (6 bases). Trimming took 5 bases from V and 8 from J, leaving 12 bases between them. The CDR3 has 11 residues. Per germline, CDR1 DFQATT and CDR2 SNEGSKA (reference sequence). The CDR3 nucleotides read TGCAGTGCTCCGGGGGCAGGGGAAGCTTTCTTT. Protein product: CSAPGAGEAFF.

The CDR3 sequence: CASSPGTHKVTEAFF. In nucleotides, the CDR3 is TGTGCCAGCAGTCCCGGGACTCATAAGGTCACTGAAGCTTTCTTT. The genes are TRBV6-2 or TRBV6-3 and TRBJ1-1; the D gene is possibly TRBD1 (5 bases). The CDR3 runs 15 residues. Trimming removed 5 bases at V and 4 bases at J, with 17 bases between. CDR1 and CDR2 (germline): MNHEY, SVGEGT.

The rearrangement uses TRBV30 and TRBJ1-5; D possibly corresponds to TRBD1 (5 bases). The CDR3 totals 15 residues. Trimming pared 0 bases from V and 6 bases from J, leaving 15 bases between. Germline V gene lookup returns CDR1 GTSNPN and CDR2 SVGIG (reference sequence). The CDR3 nucleotides are TGTGCCTGGAGTGTGGGGGGGACGGGATTTCAGCCCCAGCATTTT. Protein: CAWSVGGTGFQPQHF.

This rearrangement joins TRBV18 to TRBJ2-3, with D uncertain. CDR1 and CDR2 (germline): KGHSH, LQKENI. The CDR3 runs to 12 residues. The ends were cut back, 3 bases at V and 2 bases at J, with 3 bases in the middle. CDR3 region: CASSPITDTQYF. The CDR3 DNA reads as TGTGCCAGCTCACCCATCACAGATACGCAGTATTTT.

The chain links TRBV3-1 (or the pseudogene TRBV3-2) to TRBJ1-3, with TRBD1 as a possible D gene (6 bases). Germline V CDR1 and CDR2: LGHDT, YNNKEL (reference sequence). V dropped 4 bases and J dropped 4 bases, with 17 bases sitting between them. The CDR3 is 16 residues long. CDR3 nucleotides: TGTGCCAGCAGCCCCCGACAGGCGGGGACGGGAAACACCATATATTTT. Translated: CASSPRQAGTGNTIYF.

This clone was observed at least ten times. The chain is built from TRBV4-3 and TRBJ2-2, with D unresolved. V lost 0 bases and J 5 bases, leaving 13 bases between the germline ends. Germline V gene lookup returns CDR1 LGHNA and CDR2 YSLEER. CDR3 length: 16 residues. The CDR3: CASSQDHTIVTGELFF. The CDR3 DNA is TGCGCCAGCAGCCAAGATCACACCATAGTTACCGGGGAGCTGTTTTTT.

This chain's CDR3 is CASSLGTVSNQPQHF. The CDR3 DNA follows: TGCGCCAGCAGCTTGGGGACAGTTAGCAATCAGCCCCAGCATTTT. The chain uses TRBV5-1 and TRBJ1-5, with D perhaps matching TRBD1 (6 bases). This CDR3 comprises 15 residues. Trimming pared 0 bases from V and 0 bases from J, leaving 7 bases between. The germline CDR1 and CDR2 sequences are SGHRS and YFSETQ.

The chain uses TRBV9 and TRBJ2-1; 7 nucleotides align to TRBD1. V shed 4 bases and J 7 bases; nucleotides not matched to a gene: 11. This CDR3 is built from 15 residues. Germline V CDR1 and CDR2: SGDLS, YYNGEE. The CDR3 DNA is TGTGCCAGCAGCCCCCCCGGGACAGAGGCGAATGAGCAGTTCTTC. Amino acids: CASSPPGTEANEQFF.

The chain joins TRBV6-4 to TRBJ2-1, with 8 bases that match TRBD2. This CDR3 region has 16 residues. V lost 6 bases, J lost 3 bases, and 10 bases stayed unmatched. Germline values: CDR1 MRHNA, CDR2 SNTAGT. CDR3 protein: CASRREAGAIYNEQFF. The CDR3 DNA reads TGTGCCAGCAGGCGCGAAGCGGGGGCGATCTACAATGAGCAGTTCTTC.

This chain connects TRBV11-2 to TRBJ2-7; D is perhaps TRBD1 (5 bases). CDR1 is SGHAT, CDR2 FQNNGV, per germline. V was trimmed by 3 bases and J by 3 bases, leaving 12 bases between them. The CDR3 has 14 residues. CDR3: CASSFGQRYYEQYF. The CDR3 bases are TGTGCCAGCAGCTTCGGACAACGGTACTACGAGCAGTACTTC. Supplemented by reference TRBV11-2 and TRBJ2-7, the full variable domain reads EAGVAQSPRYKIIEKRQSVAFWCNPISGHATLYWYQQILGQGPKLLIQFQNNGVVDDSQLPKDRFSAERLKGVDSTLKIQPAKLEDSAVYLCASSFGQRYYEQYFGPGTRLTVT.

The gene calls are TRBV5-1 and TRBJ1-2, with a possible D match to TRBD1 (5 bases). The CDR3 loop spans 15 amino acids. The V and J ends lost 0 bases and 4 bases respectively, with 13 bases between them. Germline CDR1 SGHRS, CDR2 YFSETQ. The CDR3 loop reads CASSLAGDAAYGYTF. CDR3 coding DNA: TGCGCCAGCAGCTTGGCGGGGGACGCCGCCTATGGCTACACCTTC.

The chain carries TRBV25-1 and TRBJ1-3; the D is unclear. The CDR3 runs to 13 residues. CDR1 is MGHDK, CDR2 SYGVNS, per germline. V lost 4 bases to trimming and J lost 2 bases, with 6 bases between them. The CDR3: CASSVRAGNTIYF. The DNA of the CDR3 is TGTGCCAGCAGTGTCCGGGCTGGAAACACCATATATTTT.

This chain uses TRBV6-1 with TRBJ2-3; tentative D call: TRBD2 (7 bases). Germline loops: CDR1 MNHNS, CDR2 SASEGT. With 11 bases removed from V and 5 bases from J, the gap between germline ends came to 17 bases. This CDR3 comprises 13 residues. The chain's CDR3 is CAGSGTQGDTQYF. CDR3 bases: TGTGCCGGGAGCGGGACACAAGGAGATACGCAGTATTTT.

The CDR3 DNA is TGTGCCAGCAGCTCTAATCCGGCTCGGCGGTACTTC. As protein: CASSSNPARRYF. This chain links TRBV11-1 with TRBJ2-7; D not certain. The CDR3 is 12 residues long. Germline loops: CDR1 SGHAT, CDR2 FQDESV (reference sequence). V lost 4 bases to trimming and J lost 12 bases, with 16 bases between them.

This chain connects TRBV18 to TRBJ1-1; 7 nucleotides agree with TRBD1. The junction had 4 bases not matched to a gene; V was cut back by 1 base and J by 2 bases. Looked up from germline, CDR1 is KGHSH and CDR2 is LQKENI. The CDR3 totals 15 residues. CDR3: CASSPRQGDNTEAFF. DNA for the CDR3: TGTGCCAGCTCACCACGACAGGGCGATAACACTGAAGCTTTCTTT.